One sample yielded the 30 T cell receptor beta chains listed below, sequenced in a study of identical twins. TCRdb itself ran the 5' RACE reads through MiXCR, one entry per CDR3 protein. The data show 250,000 or so distinct CDR3 sequences, with 7% seen just once and roughly 3.9% held by the top ten. This sample also appeared in a second study, on yellow fever vaccine responses in identical twins.

Sequencing was carried out using memory (CD45RO+) T cells sorted from blood. These receptors came from a woman aged 18-29 years in good health.

This clonotype has ten or more counts. The chain uses TRBV15 and TRBJ1-1, with D perhaps matching TRBD1 (5 bases). V was trimmed by 0 bases and J by 1 base, leaving 15 bases between them. This CDR3 has 17 residues. Germline values: CDR1 LNHNV, CDR2 YYDKDF (reference sequence). The CDR3 loop is CATSRDGSTVKNTEAFF. In DNA, the CDR3 is TGTGCCACCAGCAGAGATGGTTCGACAGTGAAGAACACTGAAGCTTTCTTT.

This clonotype was picked up many times. This sequence joins TRBV7-9 and TRBJ2-5; 13 positions match TRBD2. The germline gives CDR1 SEHNR, CDR2 FQNEAQ (reference sequence). This CDR3 has 16 residues. V lost 4 bases and J lost 4; bases outside the gene matches: 6. The CDR3 coding sequence is TGTGCCAGCAGCTCCATTACTAGCGGGAGGGTAGAGACCCAGTACTTC. This sequence encodes CASSSITSGRVETQYF. The full variable domain, completed using reference TRBV7-9 and TRBJ2-5, is DTGVSQNPRHKITKRGQNVTFRCDPISEHNRLYWYRQTLGQGPEFLTYFQNEAQLEKSRLLSDRFSAERPKGSFSTLEIQRTEQGDSAMYLCASSSITSGRVETQYFGPGTRLLVL.

This clonotype came up many times. V and J are TRBV10-2 and TRBJ2-2; 9 bases are a match to TRBD1. This CDR3 has 14 amino acids. Trimming at V came to 8 bases and at J to 4 bases, leaving 5 bases not matched to a gene. The V gene's germline CDR1 is WSHSY and CDR2 SAAADI. Written as DNA, the CDR3 is TGCGCCAGCCAACAGGGGGCTGGCACCGGGGAGCTGTTTTTT. Translated: CASQQGAGTGELFF.

At least ten counts were recorded for this clonotype. The chain joins TRBV6-1 to TRBJ1-5; TRBD1 matches 11 bases. J lost 7 bases, V lost 6 bases, and 8 bases had no gene match. The CDR3 is made up of 15 amino acids. Germline V lookup: CDR1 MNHNS, CDR2 SASEGT. The CDR3 DNA reads as TGTGCCAGCAGAACAGGGACAGGGGGTTACCAGCCCCAGCATTTT. Encoded protein: CASRTGTGGYQPQHF.

This clonotype was observed many times. The chain links TRBV12-3 or TRBV12-4 to TRBJ2-2; D unclear. The CDR3 has 12 amino acids. Trimming left V 2 bases short and J 8 bases short, with 6 bases between. CDR3 sequence reads: CASSLSVGELFF. The DNA of the CDR3 is TGTGCCAGCAGTTTAAGTGTTGGGGAGCTGTTTTTT.

The chain couples TRBV9 to TRBJ2-1; TRBD2 agrees at 9 bases. The trim removed 3 bases at V and 9 bases at J, leaving 7 bases unmatched. Germline CDR1 SGDLS, CDR2 YYNGEE. This CDR3 region has 14 residues. The DNA of the CDR3 is TGTGCCAGCAGCGCCAGACTAGCGGCGGGTGAGCAGTTCTTC. As protein: CASSARLAAGEQFF.

The genes are TRBV18 and TRBJ2-2; D is ambiguous. Germline lookup yields CDR1 KGHSH and CDR2 LQKENI. The CDR3 length is 16 residues. V was trimmed by 0 bases and J by 2 bases, leaving 10 bases between them. CDR3 bases: TGTGCCAGCTCACCACCGGCGGCCGTTAACACCGGGGAGCTGTTTTTT. Translating gives CASSPPAAVNTGELFF. Complete variable domain (other parts from reference TRBV18 and TRBJ2-2): NAGVMQNPRHLVRRRGQEARLRCSPMKGHSHVYWYRQLPEEGLKFMVYLQKENIIDESGMPKERFSAEFPKEGPSILRIQQVVRGDSAAYFCASSPPAAVNTGELFFGEGSRLTVL.

In its sample, this clonotype was seen a few times. The V gene is TRBV20-1, the J gene TRBJ1-1; D uncertain. Germline CDR1 and CDR2: DFQATT and SNEGSKA (reference sequence). Trimming shortened V by 5 bases and J by 1 base, and 14 bases separated the two germline ends. CDR3 length equals 14 residues. The CDR3 DNA reads as TGCAGTGCTCCCGTCGCAGGAGAGAACACTGAAGCTTTCTTT. Its translation is CSAPVAGENTEAFF.

The V gene is TRBV6-5, the J gene TRBJ1-5, with D tentatively TRBD1 (6 bases). The germline V and J ends were trimmed by 6 bases and 1 base, with 16 bases remaining between them. The CDR3 runs to 16 residues. Germline V CDR1 and CDR2: MNHEY, SVGAGI. CDR3 in amino acids: CASRLLRTESNQPQHF. In DNA form, the CDR3 reads TGTGCCAGCAGATTACTCAGGACAGAAAGCAATCAGCCCCAGCATTTT.

In its sample, this clonotype was seen a few times. The genes are TRBV5-6 and TRBJ2-7, with 8 bases that match TRBD2. The J segment lost 3 bases and the V segment lost 0 bases, leaving 5 bases of the junction unmatched. The CDR3 has 15 residues. Germline V lookup: CDR1 SGHDT, CDR2 YYEEEE. Here the CDR3 reads CASSLVGLAHYEQYF. DNA of the CDR3: TGTGCCAGCAGCTTGGTTGGACTAGCTCACTACGAGCAGTACTTC.

This clonotype was recorded at least ten times. This chain joins TRBV9 and TRBJ2-7; D is perhaps TRBD1 or TRBD2 (5 bases each). Germline loops: CDR1 SGDLS, CDR2 YYNGEE. This CDR3 is built from 14 residues. Trimming stripped 5 bases from V and 4 bases from J, with 16 bases between. For the CDR3, the DNA is TGTGCCAGCAGTGAGGGCCCAGGGCCGTACGAGCAGTACTTC. Its translation is CASSEGPGPYEQYF.

The genes are TRBV20-1 and TRBJ2-5; perhaps TRBD1 as D (6 bases). Trimming shortened V by 0 bases and J by 2 bases, and 19 bases separated the two germline ends. The CDR3 runs 17 residues. Germline V CDR1 and CDR2: DFQATT, SNEGSKA (reference sequence). This CDR3 is CSARDDYGRTEQETQYF. Written as DNA, the CDR3 is TGCAGTGCTAGAGATGATTATGGAAGGACAGAGCAAGAGACCCAGTACTTC.

This clonotype appeared a few times. The V and J genes are TRBV28 and TRBJ2-5, with D perhaps being TRBD1 or TRBD2 (6 bases each). This CDR3 region has 18 residues. Deletions cut 4 bases from V and 1 base from J, with 22 bases between. Germline V gene sequence: CDR1 MDHEN, CDR2 SYDVKM. CDR3 in amino acids: CASSSPSGAAGSQETQYF. The CDR3 nucleotides are TGTGCCAGCAGTTCTCCCTCAGGGGCGGCGGGAAGCCAAGAGACCCAGTACTTC.

V is TRBV5-1 and J is TRBJ2-7; a possible D gene is TRBD1 (5 bases). Trimming took off 1 base at V and 3 bases at J, with 14 bases between the two ends. Germline V lookup: CDR1 SGHRS, CDR2 YFSETQ. The CDR3 covers 15 residues. The CDR3 bases are TGCGCCAGCAGCTTGACACCAGGGATATACTACGAGCAGTACTTC. Amino acids: CASSLTPGIYYEQYF.

This clonotype occurred many times. This chain links TRBV7-9 with TRBJ2-7, with 7 nucleotides matching TRBD1. The CDR3 extends over 11 amino acids. The germline V gene encodes CDR1 SEHNR and CDR2 FQNEAQ (reference sequence). V was clipped by 7 bases and J by 3 bases; unmatched bases: 0. The CDR3, as DNA: TGTGCCAGCACAGGGGGCTACGAGCAGTACGTC. Protein product: CASTGGYEQYV.

This chain joins TRBV2 and TRBJ1-2; 10 nucleotides line up with TRBD1. Trimming took 7 bases from V and 4 from J; bases not matched to a gene: 9. Germline V gene sequence: CDR1 SNHLY, CDR2 FYNNEI. This CDR3 region has 15 residues. The CDR3, as DNA: TGTGCCAGCAAAAGGGGACAGGGGTGGCTCTATGGCTACACCTTC. Its translation is CASKRGQGWLYGYTF.

In its sample, this clonotype was seen a few times. V gene TRBV18 combines with J gene TRBJ1-1; D remains ambiguous. The V end lost 4 bases, the J end lost 1 base, and 10 bases lay between the germline ends. Germline CDR1 reads KGHSH; CDR2 reads LQKENI. CDR3 length: 14 amino acids. CDR3 amino acids: CASSRYDKNTEAFF. The CDR3 coding sequence is TGTGCCAGCTCACGATATGACAAGAACACTGAAGCTTTCTTT.

This clonotype was counted many times. The chain combines TRBV7-9 with TRBJ2-3, with a tentative D call TRBD2 (5 bases). CDR1 is SEHNR and CDR2 is FQNEAQ in the germline V gene (reference sequence). The CDR3 runs to 14 residues. V gave up 0 bases and J gave up 2 bases, with 6 bases separating them. The CDR3 here is CASSLAADTDTQYF. CDR3 nucleotide sequence: TGTGCCAGCAGCTTAGCAGCGGACACAGATACGCAGTATTTT.

As regards this clonotype: This may arise from a read error, as a much more abundant clone is one base away. The chain employs TRBV3-1 and TRBJ2-4; TRBD2 aligns across 7 bases. The CDR3 contains 21 residues. Germline CDR1 reads LGHDT; CDR2 reads YNNKEL (reference sequence). The CDR3 reads CDSSQGVWSAGRRLAKNIQYF. The CDR3 region has the DNA TGTGACAGCAGCCAAGGAGTATGGTCAGCGGGGAGGCGCCTAGCCAAAAACATTCAGTACTTC.

This clonotype was detected only a few times. The chain links TRBV3-1 to TRBJ2-7; tentatively, D is TRBD1 or TRBD2 (5 bases each). The V gene lost 6 bases and the J gene lost 2 bases, with 17 bases spanning the gap. The CDR3 is 15 amino acids. CDR1 LGHDT and CDR2 YNNKEL come from the germline V gene (reference sequence). For the CDR3, the DNA is TGTGCCAGCAGTCCTCCGGGACGTATGGCCTACGAGCAGTACTTC. Encoded protein: CASSPPGRMAYEQYF.

V and J are TRBV6-5 and TRBJ2-2, with 12 bases that match TRBD2. Germline CDR1 and CDR2: MNHEY and SVGAGI. V shed 3 bases and J 6 bases; nucleotides not matched to a gene: 5. This CDR3 is 16 amino acids long. The CDR3 DNA sequence: TGTGCCAGCAGTTATGGACTAGCGGGAAGGTCCGGGGAGCTGTTTTTT. Translated, it gives CASSYGLAGRSGELFF.

The chain couples TRBV19 to TRBJ1-1; possibly TRBD1 for D (5 bases). Germline-derived CDR1 and CDR2 are LNHDA and SQIVND (reference sequence). Trimming cost V 7 bases and J 6 bases, with 9 bases left between them. The CDR3 has 11 amino acids. This CDR3 is CASKGFAEAFF. The DNA of the CDR3 is TGTGCCAGTAAGGGGTTCGCTGAAGCTTTCTTT.

This clonotype was detected many times. The chain combines TRBV7-9 with TRBJ1-1, with a possible D match to TRBD1 (5 bases). This CDR3 spans 13 amino acids. Between the trimmed V and J ends, which lost 5 bases and 6 bases, there was a span of 13 bases. The germline V gene encodes CDR1 SEHNR and CDR2 FQNEAQ (reference sequence). The CDR3 sequence: CASSPLGGPEAFF. In nucleotides, the CDR3 is TGTGCCAGCAGCCCTCTTGGGGGTCCTGAAGCTTTCTTT.

This clonotype was observed many times. The chain combines TRBV19 with TRBJ2-7; D possibly corresponds to TRBD2 (5 bases). The CDR3 has 14 amino acids. Per germline, CDR1 LNHDA and CDR2 SQIVND (reference sequence). Trimming stripped 10 bases from V and 0 bases from J, with 16 bases between. The CDR3 DNA reads TGTGCCACCAGAGAGGAGGAGAGCTCCTACGAGCAGTACTTC. Its protein product is CATREEESSYEQYF.

This chain uses TRBV20-1 with TRBJ1-4; no reliable D call. Deletions cut 5 bases from V and 8 bases from J, with 18 bases between. The CDR3 extends over 14 amino acids. Germline assignment: CDR1 DFQATT and CDR2 SNEGSKA (reference sequence). The CDR3, as DNA: TGCAGTGCTGTTGGGAGTACGGGTGAGGAAAAACTGTTTTTT. It specifies CSAVGSTGEEKLFF.

The rearrangement links TRBV20-1 to TRBJ2-1; 11 positions agree with TRBD2. The V gene end was trimmed by 2 bases and the J gene end by 8 bases; junction bases not matched to a gene: 8. Per the germline V gene, CDR1 is DFQATT and CDR2 is SNEGSKA (reference sequence). The CDR3 has 15 amino acids. Written as DNA, the CDR3 is TGCAGTGCTAGAATCCGACTAGCGGGGTCCCATGAGCAGTTCTTC. This sequence encodes CSARIRLAGSHEQFF.

This clonotype has at least ten counts. The germline gene is not matched at one end of the junction; a read error may be the cause. In nucleotides, the CDR3 is TGTGCCACCAGTGACAACCCCCTAGCGGCCCCTATGGTCTTC. Translation gives CATSDNPLAAPMVF. The chain uses TRBV24-1 and TRBJ2-1; 7 nucleotides agree with TRBD2. The CDR3 runs to 14 residues. Germline V gene sequence: CDR1 KGHDR, CDR2 SFDVKD.

This clonotype has at least ten counts. CDR3 in amino acids: CASSLGLGNEQFF. Written as DNA, the CDR3 is TGTGCCAGCAGCTTAGGTCTGGGGAATGAGCAGTTCTTC. The chain recombines TRBV7-2 with TRBJ2-1; D gene ambiguous. Germline assignment: CDR1 SGHTA and CDR2 FQGNSA. The CDR3 runs 13 residues. Trimming took off 1 base at V and 7 bases at J, with 8 bases between the two ends.

In this sample, this clonotype turned up a few times. The chain is built from TRBV7-2 and TRBJ2-3; 9 nucleotides match TRBD2. V gave up 4 bases and J gave up 1 base; unmatched junction bases: 3. Germline V gives CDR1 SGHTA, CDR2 FQGNSA. CDR3 size: 15 residues. CDR3 coding DNA: TGTGCCAGCAGCTATAGCGGGAGCGGCACAGATACGCAGTATTTT. This codes for CASSYSGSGTDTQYF.

The CDR3 region is CASSQGSKTEQFF. For the CDR3, the DNA is TGTGCCAGCAGCCAAGGGTCGAAGACTGAGCAGTTCTTC. The gene calls are TRBV14 and TRBJ2-1; D gene ambiguous. The CDR3 spans 13 residues. V dropped 1 base and J dropped 9 bases, with 10 bases sitting between them. Germline CDR1 SGHDN, CDR2 FVKESK.